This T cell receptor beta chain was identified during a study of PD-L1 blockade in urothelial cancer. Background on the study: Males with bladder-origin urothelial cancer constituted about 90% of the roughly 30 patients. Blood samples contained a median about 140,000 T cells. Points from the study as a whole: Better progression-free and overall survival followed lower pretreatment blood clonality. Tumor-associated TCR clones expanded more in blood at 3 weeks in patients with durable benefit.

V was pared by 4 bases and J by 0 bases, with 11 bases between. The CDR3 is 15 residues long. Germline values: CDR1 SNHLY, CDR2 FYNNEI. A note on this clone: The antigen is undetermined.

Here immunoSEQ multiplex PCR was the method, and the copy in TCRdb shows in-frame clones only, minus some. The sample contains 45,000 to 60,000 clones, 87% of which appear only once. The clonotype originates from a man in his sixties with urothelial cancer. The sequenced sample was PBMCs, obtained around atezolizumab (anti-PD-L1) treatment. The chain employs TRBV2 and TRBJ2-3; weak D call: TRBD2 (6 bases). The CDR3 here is CASSVRRGSTDTQYF. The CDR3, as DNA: TGTGCCAGCAGTGTGCGGCGGGGTAGCACAGATACGCAGTATTTT. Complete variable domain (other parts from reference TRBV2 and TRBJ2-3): EPEVTQTPSHQVTQMGQEVILRCVPISNHLYFYWYRQILGQKVEFLVSFYNNEISEKSEIFDDQFSVERPDGSNFTLKIRSTKLEDSAMYFCASSVRRGSTDTQYFGPGTRLTVL.